A single sample is the source of the 10 T cell receptor beta chains below, sequenced in a study of shared clonotypes between healthy human individuals. As defined, naive CD8 cells were CD45RO-negative and positively selected for CCR7, with terminally differentiated effector memory CD45RA+ cells excluded. Clones were sequenced by immunoSEQ multiplex PCR, and TCRdb holds only the in-frame ones, with some missing. The sample has roughly 890,000 clones, 80% to 95% seen once. The sequencing sample was made of naive CD8+ T cells sorted from blood. The receptors here all came from a man younger than 45 in good health.

This chain's CDR3 is CASSLVATGLGANVLTF. The CDR3, as DNA: TGTGCCAGCAGCTTAGTGGCGACGGGCCTCGGGGCCAACGTCCTGACTTTC. The V and J genes are TRBV13 and TRBJ2-6; D is uncertain. Germline loops: CDR1 PRHDT, CDR2 FYEKMQ (reference sequence). The length of the CDR3 is 17 residues. Trimming removed 1 base at V and 4 bases at J, with 14 bases between.

CDR3 residues: CACVWTSGSLSEQFF. For the CDR3, the DNA is TGTGCCTGCGTTTGGACTAGCGGGAGTCTCAGTGAGCAGTTCTTC. This sequence joins TRBV30 and TRBJ2-1, with 13 nucleotides matching TRBD2. The CDR3 is 15 amino acids. V gave up 6 bases and J gave up 9 bases; unmatched junction bases: 11. Per the germline V gene, CDR1 is GTSNPN and CDR2 is SVGIG (reference sequence).

V gene TRBV7-8 combines with J gene TRBJ2-7, with 12 bases aligning to TRBD2. The V segment lost 5 bases and the J segment 2 bases; nucleotides outside the gene matches: 7. Germline V gene sequence: CDR1 SGHVS, CDR2 FQNEAQ. The CDR3 consists of 16 residues. As DNA, the CDR3 is TGTGCCAGCAGCCAGGGGACTAGCGGGCGAACCTACGAGCAGTACTTC. Amino acids: CASSQGTSGRTYEQYF.

This chain connects TRBV7-2 to TRBJ2-5, with D uncertain. The CDR3 has 14 amino acids. Looked up from germline, CDR1 is SGHTA and CDR2 is FQGNSA. Trimming removed 1 base at V and 5 bases at J, with 11 bases between. The CDR3 region is CASSLEVGLETQYF. For the CDR3, the DNA is TGTGCCAGCAGCTTAGAGGTGGGCCTTGAGACCCAGTACTTC. The whole variable domain, remainder taken from reference TRBV7-2 and TRBJ2-5, is GAGVSQSPSNKVTEKGKDVELRCDPISGHTALYWYRQSLGQGLEFLIYFQGNSAPDKSGLPSDRFSAERTGGSVSTLTIQRTQQEDSAVYLCASSLEVGLETQYFGPGTRLLVL.

The rearrangement joins TRBV29-1 to TRBJ1-1, with D perhaps matching TRBD1 (6 bases). This CDR3 region has 13 residues. In germline, CDR1 is SQVTM, CDR2 ANQGSEA. The V and J ends lost 4 bases and 1 base respectively, with 10 bases between them. The CDR3, as DNA: TGCAGCGTTGGGGGGGCAGAGAACACTGAAGCTTTCTTT. Translating gives CSVGGAENTEAFF. The whole variable domain, remainder taken from reference TRBV29-1 and TRBJ1-1, is SAVISQKPSRDICQRGTSLTIQCQVDSQVTMMFWYRQQPGQSLTLIATANQGSEATYESGFVIDKFPISRPNLTFSTLTVSNMSPEDSSIYLCSVGGAENTEAFFGQGTRLTVV.

The rearrangement links TRBV19 to TRBJ2-7; the D gene is possibly TRBD1 (6 bases). The V and J ends lost 1 base and 4 bases respectively, with 11 bases between them. The CDR3 has 14 amino acids. Germline V gene lookup returns CDR1 LNHDA and CDR2 SQIVND (reference sequence). The CDR3 protein is CASSIAAGQYEQYF. CDR3 in DNA: TGTGCCAGTAGTATAGCCGCAGGACAGTACGAGCAGTACTTC.

The CDR3 DNA reads as TGTGCCAGCAGCCACCAGCCAGGTCAGGCCGGCGGTAATGAGCAGTTCTTC. Translation gives CASSHQPGQAGGNEQFF. The rearrangement uses TRBV7-9 and TRBJ2-1; D ambiguous. Trimming removed 5 bases from V and 7 bases from J, with 24 bases in between. Germline V lookup: CDR1 SEHNR, CDR2 FQNEAQ (reference sequence). This CDR3 comprises 17 residues.

The chain uses TRBV6-5 and TRBJ1-1; D unresolved. This CDR3 contains 11 residues. Germline V lookup: CDR1 MNHEY, CDR2 SVGAGI. The germline V and J ends were trimmed by 2 bases and 3 bases, with 1 base remaining between them. The CDR3 coding sequence is TGTGCCAGCAGTTACGACACTGAAGCTTTCTTT. The encoded protein is CASSYDTEAFF.

About this clone itself: The same CDR3 is also encoded by other DNA sequences in this sample. This chain links TRBV6-5 with TRBJ2-7; 8 bases are shared with TRBD1. CDR1 is MNHEY and CDR2 is SVGAGI in the germline V gene. This CDR3 spans 14 amino acids. After removal of 4 bases from V and 3 bases from J, the junction contained 5 bases not matched to a gene. This CDR3 reads CASSSGTGGYEQYF. CDR3 nucleotides: TGTGCCAGCAGTTCCGGGACAGGAGGCTACGAGCAGTACTTC.

The J gene is TRBJ1-2, the V gene TRBV28; no clear D gene. V was shortened by 2 bases and J by 7 bases, with 17 bases between the two germline ends. This CDR3 is built from 15 residues. Germline V lookup: CDR1 MDHEN, CDR2 SYDVKM. For the CDR3, the DNA is TGTGCCAGCAGTTTAGCTGGGATCTCCAGGACTGGCTACACCTTC. It yields the protein CASSLAGISRTGYTF.